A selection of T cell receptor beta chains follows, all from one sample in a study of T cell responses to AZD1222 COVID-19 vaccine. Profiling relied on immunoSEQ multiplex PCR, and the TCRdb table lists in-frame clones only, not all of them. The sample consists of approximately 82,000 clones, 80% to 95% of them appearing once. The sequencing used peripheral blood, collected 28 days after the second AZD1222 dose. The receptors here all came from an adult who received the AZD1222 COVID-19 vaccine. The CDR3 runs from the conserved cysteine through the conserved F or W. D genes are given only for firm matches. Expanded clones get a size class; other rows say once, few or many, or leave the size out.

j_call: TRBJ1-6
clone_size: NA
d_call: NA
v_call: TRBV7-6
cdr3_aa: CASSRDSGTESSPLHF
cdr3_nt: TGTGCCAGCAGCCGGGATAGTGGGACCGAAAGTTCACCCCTCCACTTT

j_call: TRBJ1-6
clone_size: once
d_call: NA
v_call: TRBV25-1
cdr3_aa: CASRLRVNSPLHF
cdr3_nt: TGTGCCAGCAGGCTAAGGGTAAATTCACCCCTCCACTTT

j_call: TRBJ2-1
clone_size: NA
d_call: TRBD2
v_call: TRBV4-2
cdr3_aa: CASSQVFSGGQDNEQFF
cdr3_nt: TGTGCCAGCAGCCAAGTGTTTAGCGGGGGCCAGGATAATGAGCAGTTCTTC

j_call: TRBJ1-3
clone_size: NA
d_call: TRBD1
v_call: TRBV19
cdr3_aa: CASSISPTGFRTGNTIYF
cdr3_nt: TGTGCCAGTAGTATTTCACCGACAGGGTTTAGGACTGGAAACACCATATATTTT

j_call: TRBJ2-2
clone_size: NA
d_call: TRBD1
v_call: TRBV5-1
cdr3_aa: CASSLHRDRSTGELFF
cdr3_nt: TGCGCCAGCAGCTTACACCGGGACAGGAGTACCGGGGAGCTGTTTTTT

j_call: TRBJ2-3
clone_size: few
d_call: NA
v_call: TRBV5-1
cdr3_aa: CASSLSFRGVGQDTQYF
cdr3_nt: TGCGCCAGCAGCTTGAGTTTCCGAGGGGTTGGGCAAGATACGCAGTATTTT

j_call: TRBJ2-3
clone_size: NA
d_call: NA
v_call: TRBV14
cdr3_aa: CASSQSSMAGAGEDTQYF
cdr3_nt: TGTGCCAGCAGCCAATCTTCTATGGCAGGGGCAGGGGAGGATACGCAGTATTTT

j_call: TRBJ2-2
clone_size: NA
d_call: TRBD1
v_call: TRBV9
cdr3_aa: CASRGTGPTGELFF
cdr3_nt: TGTGCCAGCAGAGGGACAGGGCCCACCGGGGAGCTGTTTTTT

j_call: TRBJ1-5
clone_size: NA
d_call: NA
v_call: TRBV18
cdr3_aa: CASSSTRESNQPQHF
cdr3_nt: TGTGCCAGCTCATCTACCAGGGAGAGCAATCAGCCCCAGCATTTT

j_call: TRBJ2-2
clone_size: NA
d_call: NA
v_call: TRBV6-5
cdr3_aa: CASSYSNRNTGELFF
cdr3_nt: TGTGCCAGCAGTTACTCGAATCGGAACACCGGGGAGCTGTTTTTT

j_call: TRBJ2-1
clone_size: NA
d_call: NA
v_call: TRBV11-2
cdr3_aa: CASSLEGGINEQFF
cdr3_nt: TGTGCCAGCAGCTTAGAGGGGGGCATAAATGAGCAGTTCTTC

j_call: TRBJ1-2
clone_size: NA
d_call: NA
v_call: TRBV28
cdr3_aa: CASSPTVYGYTF
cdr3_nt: TGTGCCAGCAGTCCGACAGTTTATGGCTACACCTTC

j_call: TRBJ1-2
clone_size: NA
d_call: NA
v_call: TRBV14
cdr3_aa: CASSPRRALLGPHGYTF
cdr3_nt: TGTGCCAGCAGCCCGAGAAGGGCCCTTTTGGGTCCCCATGGCTACACCTTC

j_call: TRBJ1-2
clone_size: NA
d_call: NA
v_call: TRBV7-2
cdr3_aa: CASSPDEISYGYTF
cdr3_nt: TGTGCCAGCAGCCCGGACGAAATCTCTTATGGCTACACCTTC

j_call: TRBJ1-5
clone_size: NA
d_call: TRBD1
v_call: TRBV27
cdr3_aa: CASSLGGGSNQPQHF
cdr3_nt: TGTGCCAGCAGTTTAGGAGGGGGCAGCAATCAGCCCCAGCATTTT

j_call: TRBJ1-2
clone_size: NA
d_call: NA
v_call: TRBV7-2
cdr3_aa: CASSSQGLANYGYTF
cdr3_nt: TGTGCCAGCAGCTCTCAGGGGTTGGCTAACTATGGCTACACCTTC

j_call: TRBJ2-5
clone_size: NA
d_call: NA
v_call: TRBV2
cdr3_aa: CASSERLRGFLETQYF
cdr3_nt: TGTGCCAGCAGTGAACGATTAAGAGGGTTTTTGGAGACCCAGTACTTC

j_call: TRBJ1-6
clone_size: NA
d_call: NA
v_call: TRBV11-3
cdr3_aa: CASSFRSGAGSPLHF
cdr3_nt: TGTGCCAGCAGCTTCCGATCAGGGGCAGGTTCACCCCTCCACTTT

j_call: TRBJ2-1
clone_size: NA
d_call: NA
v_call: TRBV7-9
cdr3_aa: CASSSDPVEQFF
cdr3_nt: TGTGCCAGCAGTTCTGACCCCGTCGAGCAGTTCTTC

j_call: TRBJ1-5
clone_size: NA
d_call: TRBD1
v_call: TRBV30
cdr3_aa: CAWAKQGEQPQHF
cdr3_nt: TGTGCCTGGGCGAAACAGGGGGAACAGCCCCAGCATTTT

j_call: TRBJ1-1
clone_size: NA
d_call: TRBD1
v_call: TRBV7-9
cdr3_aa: CASSPMAGTAQDFF
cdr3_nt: TGTGCCAGCAGCCCAATGGCAGGGACAGCTCAGGATTTCTTT

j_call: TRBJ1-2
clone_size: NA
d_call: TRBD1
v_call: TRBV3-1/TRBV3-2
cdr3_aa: CASSPRDREYGYTF
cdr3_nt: TGTGCCAGCAGCCCCCGGGACAGGGAATATGGCTACACCTTC

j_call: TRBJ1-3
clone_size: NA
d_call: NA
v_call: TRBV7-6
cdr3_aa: CASSLEGGTVPGNTIYF
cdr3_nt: TGTGCCAGCAGCTTAGAGGGGGGGACCGTCCCGGGAAACACCATATATTTT

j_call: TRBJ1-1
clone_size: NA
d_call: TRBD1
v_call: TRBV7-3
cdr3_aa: CASSQDRGTEAFF
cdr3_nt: TGTGCCAGCAGCCAGGACAGGGGGACTGAAGCTTTCTTT